The 23 T cell receptor beta chains listed next were all sequenced from one sample in a study of vaccination effects on CD4 cells after COVID-19. TCRdb's copy holds only in-frame clones and misses some; the assay was immunoSEQ multiplex PCR. The table records about 37,000 clones, roughly 73% of them present only once. Their specific antigens are unknown. Antigen-specific CD4+ T cell clonotypes were called by their expansion after viral peptide-pool culture in ViraFEST. The culture ran for under eleven days, and then CD4+ T cells were isolated. Confirmation by PCR established that the person had SARS-CoV-2 infection between March and December 2020. The material was CD4+ T cells from PBMCs cultured with a peptide pool, obtained before COVID-19 vaccination. The origin of the receptors is a human donor who had a prior SARS-CoV-2 infection.

V is TRBV5-6 and J is TRBJ2-2, with D maybe TRBD2 (7 bases). The ends were cut back, 0 bases at V and 6 bases at J, with 18 bases in the middle. The length of the CDR3 is 17 residues. Looked up from germline, CDR1 is SGHDT and CDR2 is YYEEEE. In DNA, the CDR3 is TGTGCCAGCAGCTTGGCGCTCGTCGCGGGGGCCGCCGGGGAGCTGTTTTTT. It translates to CASSLALVAGAAGELFF.

The V call is TRBV18, the J call TRBJ2-1; D is perhaps TRBD1 (5 bases). The CDR3 runs 16 residues. Trimming shortened V by 0 bases and J by 4 bases, and 13 bases separated the two germline ends. Germline CDR1 is KGHSH and CDR2 is LQKENI. The CDR3 spells CASSPPGARVYNEQFF. CDR3 DNA sequence: TGTGCCAGCTCACCACCTGGGGCTAGAGTATACAATGAGCAGTTCTTC. Full variable domain (rest looked up from reference TRBV18 and TRBJ2-1): NAGVMQNPRHLVRRRGQEARLRCSPMKGHSHVYWYRQLPEEGLKFMVYLQKENIIDESGMPKERFSAEFPKEGPSILRIQQVVRGDSAAYFCASSPPGARVYNEQFFGPGTRLTVL.

V is TRBV7-6 and J is TRBJ2-1; 9 bases map to TRBD2. V was clipped by 6 bases and J by 10 bases; unmatched bases: 19. Germline loops: CDR1 SGHVS, CDR2 FNYEAQ. The length of the CDR3 is 17 residues. For the CDR3, the DNA is TGTGCCAGCAGGGGTTGGAGCGGGAGGTACCATGGGTACGAGCAGTTCTTC. Protein: CASRGWSGRYHGYEQFF. Full variable domain (rest looked up from reference TRBV7-6 and TRBJ2-1): GAGVSQSPRYKVTKRGQDVALRCDPISGHVSLYWYRQALGQGPEFLTYFNYEAQQDKSGLPNDRFSAERPEGSISTLTIQRTEQRDSAMYRCASRGWSGRYHGYEQFFGPGTRLTVL.

This clone has a handful of counts. J is TRBJ2-7 and V is TRBV5-1; D is undetermined. Germline V gives CDR1 SGHRS, CDR2 YFSETQ. V lost 7 bases and J lost 3, with 11 bases in between. This CDR3 comprises 12 residues. CDR3 sequence (DNA): TGCGCCAGCCGGAGTGGGGTCTACGAGCAGTACTTC. Its translation: CASRSGVYEQYF.

The V gene is TRBV18, the J gene TRBJ2-5; D perhaps matches TRBD2 (5 bases). Germline loops: CDR1 KGHSH, CDR2 LQKENI. The CDR3 extends over 13 amino acids. The V and J ends lost 3 bases and 4 bases respectively, with 9 bases between them. CDR3 nucleotides: TGTGCCAGCTCACCGAGGGTCGGAGAGACCCAGTACTTC. Protein: CASSPRVGETQYF.

The rearrangement links TRBV28 to TRBJ1-5; possibly TRBD1 for D (6 bases). This CDR3 has 15 amino acids. The V and J ends lost 6 bases and 0 bases respectively, with 12 bases between them. Germline CDR1 MDHEN, CDR2 SYDVKM. CDR3 loop: CASSSSGDSNQPQHF. The CDR3 region has the DNA TGTGCCAGCAGCAGTTCAGGGGATAGCAATCAGCCCCAGCATTTT.

With regard to this clone: Its ends do not fully match the called genes, so a read error is possible. The chain uses TRBV7-7 and TRBJ2-3; D unclear. The CDR3 has 13 residues. CDR1 and CDR2 from the germline V gene are SSHAT and FNYEAQ (reference sequence). Here the CDR3 reads CASSLAKPDTQYF. The CDR3 DNA reads as TGTGCTAGCAGCTTGGCTAAACCAGATACGCAGTATTTT.

The V call is TRBV6-2 or TRBV6-3, the J call TRBJ2-7, with D possibly TRBD1 on 6 matching bases. Germline V gene sequence: CDR1 MNHEY, CDR2 SVGEGT. This CDR3 has 17 amino acids. Trimming stripped 0 bases from V and 5 bases from J, with 20 bases between. CDR3: CASSYSIQGPAWDEQYF. CDR3 sequence (DNA): TGTGCCAGCAGTTACTCGATTCAGGGGCCAGCTTGGGACGAGCAGTACTTC.

This chain uses TRBV9 with TRBJ2-7, with 13 positions matching TRBD2. The CDR3 is 16 amino acids. V shed 4 bases and J 7 bases; nucleotides not matched to a gene: 11. Germline V CDR1 and CDR2: SGDLS, YYNGEE. CDR3 in DNA: TGTGCCAGCAGCCGCGAGGTGGGACTAGCGGGGAGGGAGCAGTACTTC. Translated, it gives CASSREVGLAGREQYF.

The V gene is TRBV5-1, the J gene TRBJ1-4; maybe TRBD1 (6 bases). V shed 4 bases and J shed 7 bases, with 14 bases lying between them. In germline, CDR1 is SGHRS, CDR2 YFSETQ. The CDR3 contains 14 residues. CDR3 in DNA: TGCGCCAGCAGCGTGACGGGGGGCTCTGAAAAACTGTTTTTT. As protein: CASSVTGGSEKLFF.

The chain has TRBV28 and TRBJ2-1; D perhaps matches TRBD1 (6 bases). The ends were cut back, 6 bases at V and 6 bases at J, with 21 bases in the middle. Germline-derived CDR1 and CDR2 are MDHEN and SYDVKM. The CDR3 has 16 amino acids. The CDR3 DNA reads as TGTGCCAGCAGCCTCCTGACACTTAGGGGGAGCAATGAGCAGTTCTTC. Translated, it gives CASSLLTLRGSNEQFF.

By share, this clone ranks as medium-sized (0.01 to 0.1%). The chain couples TRBV12-5 to TRBJ1-2; 7 bases line up with TRBD1. This CDR3 contains 13 residues. J was trimmed by 5 bases and V by 7 bases; bases with no gene match: 7. Germline V gene lookup returns CDR1 LGHNT and CDR2 FRNRAP. CDR3 nucleotide sequence: TGTGCTAGTGTAAGGGACAGTGGTTATGGCTACACCTTC. This translates into CASVRDSGYGYTF.

The chain has TRBV6-5 and TRBJ2-7; 7 bases map to TRBD1. The CDR3 has 13 amino acids. J lost 3 bases, V lost 6 bases, and 5 bases had no gene match. Germline V gene data show CDR1 as MNHEY and CDR2 as SVGAGI. The CDR3 DNA reads TGTGCCAGCAGCTACAGGGGCATCTACGAGCAGTACTTC. Protein product: CASSYRGIYEQYF.

The J gene is TRBJ2-3, the V gene TRBV30, with 7 nucleotides matching TRBD2. V was pared by 1 base and J by 4 bases, with 5 bases of the junction left unmatched. In germline, CDR1 is GTSNPN, CDR2 SVGIG (reference sequence). This CDR3 has 14 residues. Written as DNA, the CDR3 is TGTGCCTGGAGTGGCCCAGGGAGGGCAGATACGCAGTATTTT. Translating gives CAWSGPGRADTQYF.

The chain combines TRBV27 with TRBJ1-6; D is possibly TRBD1 (5 bases). V lost 8 bases and J 8 bases, leaving 7 bases between the germline ends. The CDR3 length is 11 residues. The germline V gene has CDR1 MNHEY and CDR2 SMNVEV (reference sequence). The CDR3 DNA reads as TGTGCCAGCGGGGCTCATTCACCCCTCCACTTT. Protein: CASGAHSPLHF.

The rearrangement links TRBV10-3 to TRBJ1-5; the D gene is possibly TRBD1 (6 bases). Germline lookup yields CDR1 ENHRY and CDR2 SYGVKD. This CDR3 is built from 12 residues. Trimming removed 4 bases from V and 5 bases from J, with 6 bases in between. The CDR3: CAISAGDQPQHF. The CDR3 nucleotides read TGTGCCATCAGTGCAGGGGATCAGCCCCAGCATTTT.

The rearrangement links TRBV30 to TRBJ2-3; weak D call: TRBD1 (6 bases). This CDR3 is 15 amino acids long. Deletions cut 0 bases from V and 4 bases from J, with 14 bases between. CDR1 and CDR2 (germline): GTSNPN, SVGIG (reference sequence). The CDR3 nucleotides read TGTGCCTGGAGTGTAGGGACAACGACCGCAGATACGCAGTATTTT. Translated, it gives CAWSVGTTTADTQYF.

The CDR3 nucleotides are TGTGCCAGCAGCTTGTTTAGCCAGCTCGCAACTAATGAAAAACTGTTTTTT. Amino acid sequence: CASSLFSQLATNEKLFF. This sequence joins TRBV5-6 and TRBJ1-4; D uncertain. V lost 1 base and J 0 bases, leaving 13 bases between the germline ends. Germline V gene sequence: CDR1 SGHDT, CDR2 YYEEEE. This CDR3 is 17 amino acids long.

This clone was detected only once. The chain combines TRBV5-1 with TRBJ1-3; 7 bases align to TRBD1. The germline gives CDR1 SGHRS, CDR2 YFSETQ. Trimming removed 4 bases from V and 2 bases from J; junction bases left unmatched: 6. The CDR3 is 15 amino acids. In DNA form, the CDR3 reads TGCGCCAGCAGCCGTGAGGGGGCTGCTGGAAACACCATATATTTT. Translating it yields CASSREGAAGNTIYF.

The chain has TRBV2 and TRBJ1-1, with unresolved D. The V end was cut by 8 bases, the J end by 1 base, with 14 bases between. CDR3 length: 14 amino acids. The V gene's germline CDR1 is SNHLY and CDR2 FYNNEI. The CDR3 DNA reads TGTGCCAGCTTTATGTACGCGGGGAACACTGAAGCTTTCTTT. Amino acid sequence: CASFMYAGNTEAFF.

The CDR3 spells CASSFLATDTQYF. CDR3 nucleotide sequence: TGTGCCAGCAGTTTCCTAGCGACAGATACGCAGTATTTT. V gene TRBV3-1 (or the pseudogene TRBV3-2) combines with J gene TRBJ2-3, with D possibly being TRBD2 (6 bases). The CDR3 has 13 amino acids. CDR1 is LGHDT and CDR2 is YNNKEL in the germline V gene (reference sequence). V dropped 6 bases and J dropped 3 bases, with 10 bases sitting between them.

The CDR3 region has the DNA TGTGCCAGTACTCGACAGGGGGCTGGAGATACGCAGTATTTT. Its translation is CASTRQGAGDTQYF. The V call is TRBV2, the J call TRBJ2-3; TRBD1 aligns across 10 bases. Per germline, CDR1 SNHLY and CDR2 FYNNEI. The CDR3 has 14 amino acids. J was trimmed by 5 bases and V by 9 bases; bases with no gene match: 8.

The sample holds a few counts of this clone. V and J are TRBV28 and TRBJ2-7; D is possibly TRBD1 (6 bases). Per the germline V gene, CDR1 is MDHEN and CDR2 is SYDVKM. The CDR3 is made up of 14 amino acids. Deletions cut 2 bases from V and 2 bases from J, with 10 bases between. CDR3 sequence: CASSLGGQTYEQYF. DNA of the CDR3: TGTGCCAGCAGTTTAGGCGGACAGACCTACGAGCAGTACTTC. Complete variable domain (other parts from reference TRBV28 and TRBJ2-7): DVKVTQSSRYLVKRTGEKVFLECVQDMDHENMFWYRQDPGLGLRLIYFSYDVKMKEKGDIPEGYSVSREKKERFSLILESASTNQTSMYLCASSLGGQTYEQYFGPGTRLTVT.